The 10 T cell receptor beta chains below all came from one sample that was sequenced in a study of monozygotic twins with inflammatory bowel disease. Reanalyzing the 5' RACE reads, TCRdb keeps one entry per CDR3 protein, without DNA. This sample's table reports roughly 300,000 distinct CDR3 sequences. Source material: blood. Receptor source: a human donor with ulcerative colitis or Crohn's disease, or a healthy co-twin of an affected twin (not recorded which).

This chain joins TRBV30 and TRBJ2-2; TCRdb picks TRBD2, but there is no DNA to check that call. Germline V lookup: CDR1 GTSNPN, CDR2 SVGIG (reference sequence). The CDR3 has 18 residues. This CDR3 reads CAWSVGTSGRGRTGELFF.

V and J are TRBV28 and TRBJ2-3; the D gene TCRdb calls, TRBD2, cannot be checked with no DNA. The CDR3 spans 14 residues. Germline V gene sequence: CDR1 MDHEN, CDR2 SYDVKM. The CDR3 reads CASSPPTRPDTQYF. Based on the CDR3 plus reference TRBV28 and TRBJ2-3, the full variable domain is DVKVTQSSRYLVKRTGEKVFLECVQDMDHENMFWYRQDPGLGLRLIYFSYDVKMKEKGDIPEGYSVSREKKERFSLILESASTNQTSMYLCASSPPTRPDTQYFGPGTRLTVL.

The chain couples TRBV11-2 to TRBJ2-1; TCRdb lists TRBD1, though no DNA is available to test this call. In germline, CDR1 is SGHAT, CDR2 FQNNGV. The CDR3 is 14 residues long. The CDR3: CASSPVQGANEQFF.

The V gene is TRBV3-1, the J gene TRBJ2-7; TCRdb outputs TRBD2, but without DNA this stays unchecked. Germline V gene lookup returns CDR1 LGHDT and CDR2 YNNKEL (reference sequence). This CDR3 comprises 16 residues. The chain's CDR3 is CASSRTSGGAVYEQYF.

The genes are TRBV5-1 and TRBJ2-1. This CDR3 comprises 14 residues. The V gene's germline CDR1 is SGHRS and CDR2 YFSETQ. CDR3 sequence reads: CASILSSSSNEQFF.

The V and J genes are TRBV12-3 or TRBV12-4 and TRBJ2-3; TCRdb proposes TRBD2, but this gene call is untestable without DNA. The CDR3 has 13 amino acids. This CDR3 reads CASSKLGADTQYF.

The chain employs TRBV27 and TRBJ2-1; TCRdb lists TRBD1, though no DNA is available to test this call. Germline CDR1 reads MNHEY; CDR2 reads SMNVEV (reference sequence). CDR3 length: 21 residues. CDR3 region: CASSPRSRDPTGTDGGMSKFF.

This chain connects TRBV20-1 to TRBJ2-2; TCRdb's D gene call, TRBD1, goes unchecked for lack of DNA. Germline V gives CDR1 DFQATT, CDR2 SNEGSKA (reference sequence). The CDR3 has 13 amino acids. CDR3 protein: CSAPGQGYGELFF.

CDR3 residues: CASSLGLLQTYTEAFF. The chain uses TRBV5-1 and TRBJ1-1. CDR1 is SGHRS and CDR2 is YFSETQ in the germline V gene. The CDR3 has 16 residues.

The CDR3 sequence: CAIGAGITDTQYF. This chain links TRBV28 with TRBJ2-3; TCRdb picks TRBD1, but there is no DNA to check that call. CDR3 length equals 13 residues. Per germline, CDR1 MDHEN and CDR2 SYDVKM.